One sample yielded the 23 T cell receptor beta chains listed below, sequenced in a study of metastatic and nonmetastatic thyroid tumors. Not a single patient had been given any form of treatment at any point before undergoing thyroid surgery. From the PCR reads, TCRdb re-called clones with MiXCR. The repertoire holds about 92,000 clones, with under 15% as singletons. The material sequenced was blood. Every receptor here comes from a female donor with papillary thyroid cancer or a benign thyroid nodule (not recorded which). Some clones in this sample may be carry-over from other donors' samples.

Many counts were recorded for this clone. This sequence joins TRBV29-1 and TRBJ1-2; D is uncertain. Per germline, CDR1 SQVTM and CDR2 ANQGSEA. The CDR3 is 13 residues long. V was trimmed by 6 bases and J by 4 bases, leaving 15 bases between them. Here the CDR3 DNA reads TGCAGCGTAAGACCTACAGAAAGCTATGGCTACACCTTC. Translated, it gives CSVRPTESYGYTF.

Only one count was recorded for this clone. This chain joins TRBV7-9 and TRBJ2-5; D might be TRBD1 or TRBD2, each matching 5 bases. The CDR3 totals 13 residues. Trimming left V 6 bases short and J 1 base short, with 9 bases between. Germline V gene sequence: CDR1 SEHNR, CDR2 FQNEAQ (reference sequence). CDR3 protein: CASRRGRQETQYF. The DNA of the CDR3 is TGTGCCAGCAGGAGGGGACGCCAAGAGACCCAGTACTTC. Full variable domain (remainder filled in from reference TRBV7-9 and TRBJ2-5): DTGVSQNPRHKITKRGQNVTFRCDPISEHNRLYWYRQTLGQGPEFLTYFQNEAQLEKSRLLSDRFSAERPKGSFSTLEIQRTEQGDSAMYLCASRRGRQETQYFGPGTRLLVL.

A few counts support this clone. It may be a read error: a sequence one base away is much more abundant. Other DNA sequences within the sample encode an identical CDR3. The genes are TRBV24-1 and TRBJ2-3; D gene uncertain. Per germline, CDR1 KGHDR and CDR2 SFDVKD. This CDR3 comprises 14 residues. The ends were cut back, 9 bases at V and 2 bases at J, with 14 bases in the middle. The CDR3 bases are TGTGCCACCGAGCTGGGCGGATTCACAGATACGCAGTATTTT. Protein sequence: CATELGGFTDTQYF.

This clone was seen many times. The CDR3 region is CASSSSGNEQFF. CDR3 DNA sequence: TGTGCCAGCAGTTCTAGCGGCAATGAGCAGTTCTTC. This chain connects TRBV4-2 to TRBJ2-1; 7 bases map to TRBD2. The V and J ends lost 6 bases and 6 bases, in that order; junction bases with no gene match: 2. Germline V gives CDR1 LGHNA, CDR2 YNFKEQ. The CDR3 sequence is 12 residues long.

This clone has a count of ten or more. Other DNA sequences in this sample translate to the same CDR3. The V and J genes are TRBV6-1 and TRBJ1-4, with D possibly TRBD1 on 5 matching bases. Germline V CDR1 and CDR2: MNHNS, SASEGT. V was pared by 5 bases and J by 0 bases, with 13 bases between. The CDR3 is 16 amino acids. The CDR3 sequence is CASSSLTVATNEKLFF. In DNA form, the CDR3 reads TGTGCCAGCAGTTCCCTGACAGTTGCAACTAATGAAAAACTGTTTTTT.

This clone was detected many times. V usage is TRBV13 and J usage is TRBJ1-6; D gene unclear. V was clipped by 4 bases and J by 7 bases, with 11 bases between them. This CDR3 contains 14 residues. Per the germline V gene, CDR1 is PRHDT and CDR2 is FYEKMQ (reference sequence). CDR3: CASSWGTSNSPLHF. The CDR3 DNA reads TGTGCCAGCAGCTGGGGAACCTCAAATTCACCCCTCCACTTT.

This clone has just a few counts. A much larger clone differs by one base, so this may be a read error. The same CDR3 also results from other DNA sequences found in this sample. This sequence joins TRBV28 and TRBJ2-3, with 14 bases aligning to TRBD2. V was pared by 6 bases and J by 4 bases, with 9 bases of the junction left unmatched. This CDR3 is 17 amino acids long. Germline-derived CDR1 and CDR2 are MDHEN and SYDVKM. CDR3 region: CASSHGLAGGPADTQYF. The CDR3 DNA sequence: TGTGCCAGCAGCCATGGACTAGCGGGGGGCCCGGCAGATACGCAGTATTTT.

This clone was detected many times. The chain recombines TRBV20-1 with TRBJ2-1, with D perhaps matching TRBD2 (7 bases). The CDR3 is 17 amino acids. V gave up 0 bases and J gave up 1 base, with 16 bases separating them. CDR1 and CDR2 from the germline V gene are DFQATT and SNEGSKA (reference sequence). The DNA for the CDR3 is TGCAGTGCTAGAGATAGGGGGGGGCAGGGATCCTACAATGAGCAGTTCTTC. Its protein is CSARDRGGQGSYNEQFF.

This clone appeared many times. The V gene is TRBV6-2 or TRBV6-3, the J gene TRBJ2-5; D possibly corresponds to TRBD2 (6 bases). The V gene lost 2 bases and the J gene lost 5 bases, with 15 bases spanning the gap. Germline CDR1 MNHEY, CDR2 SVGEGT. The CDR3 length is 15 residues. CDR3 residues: CASSYGGTRAETQYF. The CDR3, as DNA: TGTGCCAGCAGTTACGGGGGGACCCGGGCGGAGACCCAGTACTTC.

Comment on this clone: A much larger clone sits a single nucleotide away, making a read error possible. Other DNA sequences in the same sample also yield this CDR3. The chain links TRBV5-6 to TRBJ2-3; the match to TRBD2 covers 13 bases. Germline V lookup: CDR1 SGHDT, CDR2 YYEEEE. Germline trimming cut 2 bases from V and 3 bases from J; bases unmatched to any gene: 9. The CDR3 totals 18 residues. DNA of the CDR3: TGTGCCAGCAGCTTAACCTGGACTAGCGGGGGCCTGACAGATACGCAGTATTTT. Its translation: CASSLTWTSGGLTDTQYF.

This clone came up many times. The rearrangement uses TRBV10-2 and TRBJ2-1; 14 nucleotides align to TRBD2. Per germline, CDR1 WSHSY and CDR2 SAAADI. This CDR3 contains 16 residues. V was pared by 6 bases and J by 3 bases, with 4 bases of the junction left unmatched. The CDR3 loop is CASRETSGGGYNEQFF. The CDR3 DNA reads TGCGCCAGCAGGGAGACTAGCGGGGGGGGCTACAATGAGCAGTTCTTC.

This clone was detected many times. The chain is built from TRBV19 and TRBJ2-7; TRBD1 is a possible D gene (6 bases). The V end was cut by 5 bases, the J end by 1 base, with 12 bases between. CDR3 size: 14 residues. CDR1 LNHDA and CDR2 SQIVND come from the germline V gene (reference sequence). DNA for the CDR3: TGTGCCAGTAGTGCTCCGGGACAATCCTACGAGCAGTACTTC. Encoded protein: CASSAPGQSYEQYF.

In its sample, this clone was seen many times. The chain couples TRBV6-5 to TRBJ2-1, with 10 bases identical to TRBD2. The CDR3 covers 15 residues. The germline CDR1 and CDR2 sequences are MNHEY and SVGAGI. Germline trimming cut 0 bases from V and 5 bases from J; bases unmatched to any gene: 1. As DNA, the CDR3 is TGTGCCAGCAGTTACTCCGGACTAGCGGACAATGAGCAGTTCTTC. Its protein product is CASSYSGLADNEQFF.

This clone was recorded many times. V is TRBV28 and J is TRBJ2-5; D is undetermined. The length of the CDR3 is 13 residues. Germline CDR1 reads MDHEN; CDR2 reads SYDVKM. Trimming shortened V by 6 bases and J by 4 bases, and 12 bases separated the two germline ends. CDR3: CASSFPLGETQYF. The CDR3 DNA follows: TGTGCCAGCAGCTTTCCGTTGGGAGAGACCCAGTACTTC.

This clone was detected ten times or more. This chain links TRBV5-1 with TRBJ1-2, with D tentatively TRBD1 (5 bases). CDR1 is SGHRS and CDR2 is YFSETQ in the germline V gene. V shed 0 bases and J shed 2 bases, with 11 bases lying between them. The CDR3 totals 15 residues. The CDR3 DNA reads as TGCGCCAGCAGCTTGGGTGGGACTTTGAACTATGGCTACACCTTC. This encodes CASSLGGTLNYGYTF.

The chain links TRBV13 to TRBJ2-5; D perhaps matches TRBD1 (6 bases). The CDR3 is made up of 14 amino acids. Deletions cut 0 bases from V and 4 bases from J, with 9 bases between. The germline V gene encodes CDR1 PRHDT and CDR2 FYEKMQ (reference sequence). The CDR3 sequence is CASSLGGARETQYF. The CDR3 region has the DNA TGTGCCAGCAGCTTAGGGGGGGCTCGAGAGACCCAGTACTTC.

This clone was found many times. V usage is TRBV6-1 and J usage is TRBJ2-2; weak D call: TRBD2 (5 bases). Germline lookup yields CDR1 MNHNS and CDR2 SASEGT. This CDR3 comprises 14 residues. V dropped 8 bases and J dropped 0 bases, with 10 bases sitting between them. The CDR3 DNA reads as TGTGCCAGCCGCCCGGGGACGAACACCGGGGAGCTGTTTTTT. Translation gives CASRPGTNTGELFF.

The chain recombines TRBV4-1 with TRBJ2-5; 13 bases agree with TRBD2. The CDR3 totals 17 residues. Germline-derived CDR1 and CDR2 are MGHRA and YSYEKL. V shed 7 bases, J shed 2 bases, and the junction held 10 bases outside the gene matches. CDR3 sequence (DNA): TGCGCCAGCAACCACCCCGGACTAGCGGGGGAACAAGAGACCCAGTACTTC. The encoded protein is CASNHPGLAGEQETQYF.

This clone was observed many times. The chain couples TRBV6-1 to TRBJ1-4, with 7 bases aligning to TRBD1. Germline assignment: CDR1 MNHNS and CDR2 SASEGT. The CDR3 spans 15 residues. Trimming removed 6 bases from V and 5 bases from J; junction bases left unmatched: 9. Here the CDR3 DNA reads TGTGCCAGCAGCCCTCTAGGGGGCCCAAATGAAAAACTGTTTTTT. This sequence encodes CASSPLGGPNEKLFF.

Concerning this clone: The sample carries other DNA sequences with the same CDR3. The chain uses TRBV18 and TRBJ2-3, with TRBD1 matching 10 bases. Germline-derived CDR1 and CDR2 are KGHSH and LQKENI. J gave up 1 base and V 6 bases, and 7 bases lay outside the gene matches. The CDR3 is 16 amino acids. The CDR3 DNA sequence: TGTGCCAGCTCGCCCCTCGGGACAGGGGGCACAGATACGCAGTATTTT. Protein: CASSPLGTGGTDTQYF.

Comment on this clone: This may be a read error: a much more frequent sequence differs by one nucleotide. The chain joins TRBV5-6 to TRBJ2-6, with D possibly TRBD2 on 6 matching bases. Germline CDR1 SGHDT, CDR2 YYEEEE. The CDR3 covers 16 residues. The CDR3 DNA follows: TGTGCCAGCAGCCCGGAGGGTTCTAGTGGGGCCAACTTCCTGACTTTC. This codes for CASSPEGSSGANFLTF.

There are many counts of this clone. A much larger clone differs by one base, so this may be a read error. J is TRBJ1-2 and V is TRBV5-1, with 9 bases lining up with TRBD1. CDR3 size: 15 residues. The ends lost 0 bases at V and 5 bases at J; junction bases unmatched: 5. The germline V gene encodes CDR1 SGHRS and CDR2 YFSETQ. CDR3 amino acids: CASSLASGQGYGYTF. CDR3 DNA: TGCGCCAGCAGCTTGGCTTCCGGACAGGGGTATGGCTACACCTTC.

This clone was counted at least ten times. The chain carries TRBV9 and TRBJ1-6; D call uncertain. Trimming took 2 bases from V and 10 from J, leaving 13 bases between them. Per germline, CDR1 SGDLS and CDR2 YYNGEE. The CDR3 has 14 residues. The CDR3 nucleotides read TGTGCCAGCAGCGTCACCGGGTCAGCGTCACCCCTCCACTTT. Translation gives CASSVTGSASPLHF.